These 14 T cell receptor beta chains came from one sample sequenced in a study of T cell responses to AZD1222 COVID-19 vaccine. Sequenced by immunoSEQ multiplex PCR; TCRdb stores in-frame clones only, minus some. The sample records about 97,000 clones, roughly 87% being singletons. The specimen comprised peripheral blood, sampled on day 0 of AZD1222 vaccination. These receptor sequences come from an adult in good health.

This rearrangement joins TRBV6-5 to TRBJ1-2; 7 bases line up with TRBD1. The CDR3 is 14 residues long. Germline values: CDR1 MNHEY, CDR2 SVGAGI. Trimming cost V 5 bases and J 5 bases; bases outside gene matches: 8. DNA for the CDR3: TGTGCCAGCAGTAGAGACAGGGACCTTTATGGCTACACCTTC. Its protein is CASSRDRDLYGYTF.

The chain has TRBV7-3 and TRBJ2-1; D gene ambiguous. The CDR3 is made up of 16 amino acids. Germline loops: CDR1 SGHTA, CDR2 FQGTGA. Trimming removed 0 bases at V and 10 bases at J, with 19 bases between. DNA of the CDR3: TGTGCCAGCAGCTTAACGGGTCGGGCTCCCTCGAGAGAGCAGTTCTTC. Translating gives CASSLTGRAPSREQFF. The complete variable domain, with remaining parts taken from reference TRBV7-3 and TRBJ2-1, reads GAGVSQTPSNKVTEKGKYVELRCDPISGHTALYWYRQSLGQGPEFLIYFQGTGAADDSGLPNDRFFAVRPEGSVSTLKIQRTERGDSAVYLCASSLTGRAPSREQFFGPGTRLTVL.

This chain connects TRBV9 to TRBJ2-7; D is possibly TRBD1 (6 bases). Trimming removed 0 bases at V and 6 bases at J, with 13 bases between. Germline V gene sequence: CDR1 SGDLS, CDR2 YYNGEE. The CDR3 loop spans 14 amino acids. The CDR3 sequence: CASSVGGQGVEQYF. The DNA of the CDR3 is TGTGCCAGCAGCGTAGGGGGGCAAGGGGTCGAGCAGTACTTC.

The V and J genes are TRBV3-1 (or the pseudogene TRBV3-2) and TRBJ1-3; D is undetermined. The CDR3 covers 17 residues. Germline V gene sequence: CDR1 LGHDT, CDR2 YNNKEL (reference sequence). Trimming shortened V by 1 base and J by 0 bases, and 13 bases separated the two germline ends. CDR3 nucleotides: TGTGCCAGCAGCCAAGCCGGCGCAGGCGACTCTGGAAACACCATATATTTT. This codes for CASSQAGAGDSGNTIYF.

The J gene is TRBJ2-7, the V gene TRBV27; D gene unclear. In germline, CDR1 is MNHEY, CDR2 SMNVEV (reference sequence). The CDR3 consists of 14 residues. Trimming took off 6 bases at V and 6 bases at J, with 18 bases between the two ends. The CDR3 spells CASSLSESSSEQYF. For the CDR3, the DNA is TGTGCCAGCAGCCTCTCGGAAAGTTCTTCCGAGCAGTACTTC.

The CDR3 protein is CASSLGREYYEQYF. The CDR3 coding sequence is TGTGCCAGCAGTTTAGGGCGGGAGTATTACGAGCAGTACTTC. The rearrangement links TRBV28 to TRBJ2-7, with 7 bases fitting TRBD2. The CDR3 is made up of 14 amino acids. Per germline, CDR1 MDHEN and CDR2 SYDVKM. V trimming: 2 bases; J trimming: 4 bases; junction bases outside the gene matches: 5. The full variable domain, in which reference TRBV28 and TRBJ2-7 provide the parts outside the CDR3, is DVKVTQSSRYLVKRTGEKVFLECVQDMDHENMFWYRQDPGLGLRLIYFSYDVKMKEKGDIPEGYSVSREKKERFSLILESASTNQTSMYLCASSLGREYYEQYFGPGTRLTVT.

This chain links TRBV14 with TRBJ2-7; D gene unclear. Germline V gene lookup returns CDR1 SGHDN and CDR2 FVKESK. The CDR3 loop spans 15 amino acids. V dropped 4 bases and J dropped 6 bases, with 19 bases sitting between them. The CDR3 bases are TGTGCCAGCAGCCCACTATTGACCGTTCGTGGCGAGCAGTACTTC. It translates to CASSPLLTVRGEQYF.

The V gene is TRBV25-1, the J gene TRBJ2-2, with 9 nucleotides matching TRBD2. Germline CDR1 and CDR2: MGHDK and SYGVNS. After removal of 3 bases from V and 7 bases from J, the junction contained 9 bases not matched to a gene. This CDR3 region has 16 residues. CDR3 loop: CASSEASGIFIGELFF. DNA of the CDR3: TGTGCCAGCAGTGAGGCTAGCGGGATATTTATCGGGGAGCTGTTTTTT.

This clone was recorded many times. The chain couples TRBV6-5 to TRBJ2-2; TRBD1 matches 9 bases. The CDR3 length is 15 residues. CDR1 MNHEY and CDR2 SVGAGI come from the germline V gene. The V gene end was trimmed by 9 bases and the J gene end by 5 bases; junction bases not matched to a gene: 10. CDR3 sequence: CASTTGGEGTGELFF. The CDR3 DNA follows: TGTGCCAGTACTACAGGGGGCGAAGGGACCGGGGAGCTGTTTTTT.

The V call is TRBV21-1, the J call TRBJ1-5. TRBV21-1 is noted as a pseudogene. This CDR3 has 14 amino acids. The CDR3 DNA reads TGTGCCATCTGGGGGGGGCCGAACAATCAGCCCCAGCATTTT. It translates to CAIWGGPNNQPQHF.

The chain is built from TRBV27 and TRBJ2-5; D remains ambiguous. The CDR3 totals 15 residues. Trimming took off 6 bases at V and 0 bases at J, with 14 bases between the two ends. Germline V gene lookup returns CDR1 MNHEY and CDR2 SMNVEV (reference sequence). CDR3 nucleotide sequence: TGTGCCAGCAGAGGAGCTAATACGCACCAAGAGACCCAGTACTTC. Translation gives CASRGANTHQETQYF.

V is TRBV19 and J is TRBJ2-7; D unresolved. V lost 1 base to trimming and J lost 6 bases, with 10 bases between them. The germline CDR1 and CDR2 sequences are LNHDA and SQIVND (reference sequence). This CDR3 comprises 13 residues. CDR3 in DNA: TGTGCCAGTAGTATAGTGCCCAGTGGCGAGCAGTACTTC. Translating gives CASSIVPSGEQYF.

CDR3 protein: CASSLEGRGYGYTF. The CDR3 DNA is TGTGCCAGCAGCTTAGAGGGCAGGGGTTATGGCTACACCTTC. The chain links TRBV11-2 to TRBJ1-2; D perhaps matches TRBD1 (6 bases). Germline-derived CDR1 and CDR2 are SGHAT and FQNNGV. Trimming left V 0 bases short and J 5 bases short, with 10 bases between. This CDR3 comprises 14 residues.

Notes on this clone: The germline gene is not matched at one end of the junction; a read error may be the cause. The chain is built from TRBV3-1 (or the pseudogene TRBV3-2) and TRBJ2-2; D is undetermined. The V gene's germline CDR1 is LGHDT and CDR2 YNNKEL (reference sequence). This CDR3 spans 11 amino acids. DNA of the CDR3: TGTGCCAGCAGCCAAGAGATGTACGTGCTTTTT. It translates to CASSQEMYVLF.